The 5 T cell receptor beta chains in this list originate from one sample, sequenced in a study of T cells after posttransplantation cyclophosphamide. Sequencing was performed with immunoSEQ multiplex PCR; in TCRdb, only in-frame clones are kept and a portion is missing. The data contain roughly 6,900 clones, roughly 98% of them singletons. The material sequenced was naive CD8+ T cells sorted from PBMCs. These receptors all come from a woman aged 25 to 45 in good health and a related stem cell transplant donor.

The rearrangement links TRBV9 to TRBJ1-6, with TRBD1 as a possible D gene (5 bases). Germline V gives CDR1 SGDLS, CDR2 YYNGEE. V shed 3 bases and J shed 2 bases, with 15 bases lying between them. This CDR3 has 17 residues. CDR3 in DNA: TGTGCCAGCAGCGCGGGGGGAGGAGTGGCCTATAATTCACCCCTCCACTTT. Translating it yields CASSAGGGVAYNSPLHF.

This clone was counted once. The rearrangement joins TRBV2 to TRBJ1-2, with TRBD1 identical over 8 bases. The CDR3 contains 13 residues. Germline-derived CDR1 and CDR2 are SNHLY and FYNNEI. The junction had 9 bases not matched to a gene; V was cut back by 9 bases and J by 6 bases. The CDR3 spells CARLTGGGNGYTF. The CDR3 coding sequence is TGTGCCAGGCTAACAGGGGGAGGGAATGGCTACACCTTC.

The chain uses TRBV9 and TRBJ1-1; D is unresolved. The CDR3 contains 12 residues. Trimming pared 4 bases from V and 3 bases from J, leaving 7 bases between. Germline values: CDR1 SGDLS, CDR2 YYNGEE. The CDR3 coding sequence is TGTGCCAGCAGCCCCTATCACACTGAAGCTTTCTTT. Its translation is CASSPYHTEAFF.

This CDR3 reads CASTGLAGASTDTQYF. The CDR3 coding sequence is TGTGCCAGCACCGGACTAGCGGGAGCGTCCACAGATACGCAGTATTTT. This chain uses TRBV27 with TRBJ2-3; TRBD2 matches at 13 bases. Germline V CDR1 and CDR2: MNHEY, SMNVEV (reference sequence). This CDR3 has 16 amino acids. J was trimmed by 2 bases and V by 7 bases; bases with no gene match: 6.

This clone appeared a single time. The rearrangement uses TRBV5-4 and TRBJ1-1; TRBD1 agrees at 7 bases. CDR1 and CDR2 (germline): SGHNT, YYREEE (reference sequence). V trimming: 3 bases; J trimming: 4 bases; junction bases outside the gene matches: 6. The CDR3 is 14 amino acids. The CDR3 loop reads CASSSQGGSTEAFF. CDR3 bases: TGTGCCAGCAGCTCGCAGGGGGGATCCACTGAAGCTTTCTTT.